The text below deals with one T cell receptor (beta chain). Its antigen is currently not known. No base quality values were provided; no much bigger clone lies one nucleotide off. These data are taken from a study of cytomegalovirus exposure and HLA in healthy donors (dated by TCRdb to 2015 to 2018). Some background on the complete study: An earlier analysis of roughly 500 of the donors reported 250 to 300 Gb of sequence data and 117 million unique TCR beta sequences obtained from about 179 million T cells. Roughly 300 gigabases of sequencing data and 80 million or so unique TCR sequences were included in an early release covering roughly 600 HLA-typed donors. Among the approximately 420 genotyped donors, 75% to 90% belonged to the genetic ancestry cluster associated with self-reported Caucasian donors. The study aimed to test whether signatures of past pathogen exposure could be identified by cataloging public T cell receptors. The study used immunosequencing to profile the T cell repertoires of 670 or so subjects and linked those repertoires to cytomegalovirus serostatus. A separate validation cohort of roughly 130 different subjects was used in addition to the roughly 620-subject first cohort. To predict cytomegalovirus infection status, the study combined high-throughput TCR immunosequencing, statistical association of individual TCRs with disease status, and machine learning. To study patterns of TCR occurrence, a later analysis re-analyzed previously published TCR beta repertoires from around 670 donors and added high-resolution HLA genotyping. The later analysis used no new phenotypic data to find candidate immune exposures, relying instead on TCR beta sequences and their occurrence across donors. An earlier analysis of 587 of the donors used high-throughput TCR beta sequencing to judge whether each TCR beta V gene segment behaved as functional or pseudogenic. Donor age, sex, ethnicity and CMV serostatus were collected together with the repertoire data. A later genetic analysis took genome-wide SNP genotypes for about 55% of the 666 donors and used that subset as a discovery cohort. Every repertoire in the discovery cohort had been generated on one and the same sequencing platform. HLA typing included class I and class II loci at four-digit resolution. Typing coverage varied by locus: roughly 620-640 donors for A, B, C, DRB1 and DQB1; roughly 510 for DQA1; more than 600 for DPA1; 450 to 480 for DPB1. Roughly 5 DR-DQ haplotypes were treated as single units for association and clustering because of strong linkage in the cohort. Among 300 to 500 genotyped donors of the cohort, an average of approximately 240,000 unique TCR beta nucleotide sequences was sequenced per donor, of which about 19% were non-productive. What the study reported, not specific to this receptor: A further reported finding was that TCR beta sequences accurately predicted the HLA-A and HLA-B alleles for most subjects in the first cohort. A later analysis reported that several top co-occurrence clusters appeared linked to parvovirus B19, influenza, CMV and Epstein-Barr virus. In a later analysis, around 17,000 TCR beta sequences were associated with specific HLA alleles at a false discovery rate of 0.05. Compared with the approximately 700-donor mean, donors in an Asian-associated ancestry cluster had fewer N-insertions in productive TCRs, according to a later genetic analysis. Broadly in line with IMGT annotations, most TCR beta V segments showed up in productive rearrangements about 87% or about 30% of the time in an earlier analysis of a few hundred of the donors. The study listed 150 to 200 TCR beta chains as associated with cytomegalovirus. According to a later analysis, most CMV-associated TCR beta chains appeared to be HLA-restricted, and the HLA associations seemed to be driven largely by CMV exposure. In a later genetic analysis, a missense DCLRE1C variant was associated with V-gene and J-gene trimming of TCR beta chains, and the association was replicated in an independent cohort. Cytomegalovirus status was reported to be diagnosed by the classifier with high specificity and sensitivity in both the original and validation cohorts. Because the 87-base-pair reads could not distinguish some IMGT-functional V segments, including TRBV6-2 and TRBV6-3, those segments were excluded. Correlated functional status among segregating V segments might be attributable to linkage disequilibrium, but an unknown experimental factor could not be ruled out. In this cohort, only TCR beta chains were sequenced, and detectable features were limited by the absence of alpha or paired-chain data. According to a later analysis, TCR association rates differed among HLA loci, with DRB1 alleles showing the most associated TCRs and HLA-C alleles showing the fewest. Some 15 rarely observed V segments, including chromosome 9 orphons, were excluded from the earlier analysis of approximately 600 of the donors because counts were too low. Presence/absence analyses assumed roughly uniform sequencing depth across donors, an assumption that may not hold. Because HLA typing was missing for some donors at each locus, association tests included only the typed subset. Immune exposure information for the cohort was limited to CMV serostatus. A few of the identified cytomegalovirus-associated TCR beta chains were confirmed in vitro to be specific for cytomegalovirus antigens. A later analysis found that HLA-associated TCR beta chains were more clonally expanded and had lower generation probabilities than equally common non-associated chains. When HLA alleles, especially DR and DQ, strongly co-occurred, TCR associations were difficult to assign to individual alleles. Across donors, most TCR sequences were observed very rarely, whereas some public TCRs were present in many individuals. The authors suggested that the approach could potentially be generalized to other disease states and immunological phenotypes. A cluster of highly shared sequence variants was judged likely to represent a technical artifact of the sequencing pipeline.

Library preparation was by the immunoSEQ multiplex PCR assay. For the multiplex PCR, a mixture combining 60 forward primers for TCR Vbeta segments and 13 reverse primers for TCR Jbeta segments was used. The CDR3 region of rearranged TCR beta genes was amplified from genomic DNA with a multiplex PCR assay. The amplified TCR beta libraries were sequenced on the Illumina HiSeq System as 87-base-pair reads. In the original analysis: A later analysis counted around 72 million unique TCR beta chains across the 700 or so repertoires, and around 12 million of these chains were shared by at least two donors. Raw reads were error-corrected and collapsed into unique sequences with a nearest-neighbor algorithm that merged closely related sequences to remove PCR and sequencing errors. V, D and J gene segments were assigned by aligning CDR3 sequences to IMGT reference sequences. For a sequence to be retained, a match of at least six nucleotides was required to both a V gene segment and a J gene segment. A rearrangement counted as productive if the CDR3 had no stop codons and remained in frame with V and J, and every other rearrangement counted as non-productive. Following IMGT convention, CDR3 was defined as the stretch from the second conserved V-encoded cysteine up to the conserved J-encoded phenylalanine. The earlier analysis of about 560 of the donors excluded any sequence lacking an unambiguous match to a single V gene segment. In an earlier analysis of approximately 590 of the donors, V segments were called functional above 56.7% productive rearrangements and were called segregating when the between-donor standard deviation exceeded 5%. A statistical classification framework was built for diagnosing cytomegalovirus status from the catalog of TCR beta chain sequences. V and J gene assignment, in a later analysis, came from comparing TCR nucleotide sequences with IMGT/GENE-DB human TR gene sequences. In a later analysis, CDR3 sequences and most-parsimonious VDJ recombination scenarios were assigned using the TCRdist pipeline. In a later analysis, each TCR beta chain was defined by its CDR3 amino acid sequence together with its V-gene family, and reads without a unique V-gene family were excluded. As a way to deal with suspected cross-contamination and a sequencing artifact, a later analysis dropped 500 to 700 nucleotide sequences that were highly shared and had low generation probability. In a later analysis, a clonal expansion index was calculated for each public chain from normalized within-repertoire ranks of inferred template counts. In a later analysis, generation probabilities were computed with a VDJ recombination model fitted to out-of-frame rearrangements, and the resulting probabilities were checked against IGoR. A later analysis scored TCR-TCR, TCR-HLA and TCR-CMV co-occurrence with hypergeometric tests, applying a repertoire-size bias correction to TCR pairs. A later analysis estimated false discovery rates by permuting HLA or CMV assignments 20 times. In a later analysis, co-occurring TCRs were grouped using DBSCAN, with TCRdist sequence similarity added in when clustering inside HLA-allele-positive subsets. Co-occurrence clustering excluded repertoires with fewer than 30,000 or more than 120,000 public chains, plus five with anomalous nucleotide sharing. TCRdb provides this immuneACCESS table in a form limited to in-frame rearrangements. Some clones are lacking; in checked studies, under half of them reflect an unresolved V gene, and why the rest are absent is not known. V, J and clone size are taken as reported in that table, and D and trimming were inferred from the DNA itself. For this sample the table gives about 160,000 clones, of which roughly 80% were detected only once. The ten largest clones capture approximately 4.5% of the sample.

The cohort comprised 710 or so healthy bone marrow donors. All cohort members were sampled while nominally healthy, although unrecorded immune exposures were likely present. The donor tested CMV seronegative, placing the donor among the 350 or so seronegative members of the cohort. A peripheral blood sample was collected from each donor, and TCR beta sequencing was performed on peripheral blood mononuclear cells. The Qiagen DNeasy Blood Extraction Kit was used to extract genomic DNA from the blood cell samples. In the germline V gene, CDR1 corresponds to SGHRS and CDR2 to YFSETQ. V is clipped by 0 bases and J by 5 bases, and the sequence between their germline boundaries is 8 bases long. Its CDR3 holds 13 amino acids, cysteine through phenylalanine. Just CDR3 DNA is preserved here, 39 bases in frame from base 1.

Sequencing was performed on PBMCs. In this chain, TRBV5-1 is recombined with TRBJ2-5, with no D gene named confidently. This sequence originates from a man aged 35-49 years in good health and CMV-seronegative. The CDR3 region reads CASSLGQRETQYF. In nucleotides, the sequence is TGCGCCAGCAGCTTGGGACAAAGGGAGACCCAGTACTTC.